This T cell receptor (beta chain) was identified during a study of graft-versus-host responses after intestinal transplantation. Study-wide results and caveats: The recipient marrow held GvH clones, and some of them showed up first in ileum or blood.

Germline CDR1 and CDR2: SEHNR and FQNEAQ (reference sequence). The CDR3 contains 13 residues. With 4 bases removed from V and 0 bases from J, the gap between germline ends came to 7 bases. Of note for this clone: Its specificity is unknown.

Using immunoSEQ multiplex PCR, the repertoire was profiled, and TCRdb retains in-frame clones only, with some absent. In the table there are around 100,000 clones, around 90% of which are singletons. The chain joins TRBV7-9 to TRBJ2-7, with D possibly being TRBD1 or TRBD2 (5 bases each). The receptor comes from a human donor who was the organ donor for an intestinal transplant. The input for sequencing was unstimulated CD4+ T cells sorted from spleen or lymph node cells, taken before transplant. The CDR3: CASSWDGSYEQYF. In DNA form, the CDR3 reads TGTGCCAGCAGCTGGGACGGCTCCTACGAGCAGTACTTC.